This T cell receptor beta chain came from a study of T cell repertoires in cytomegalovirus infection (dated by TCRdb to about 2019). A note on the overall study: Alongside well-studied HLA-B-restricted epitopes, the peptide stimulations were aimed at recently identified HLA-C-restricted CMV epitopes, whose presentation resists viral immunomodulation. Because public TCR beta signatures pointed to carriage of CMV infection together with the matching HLA type, the HLA type of each donor mattered for the analysis.

General conclusions and limits of the study: The ex vivo response was dominated by HLA-C-restricted CMV-specific TCR beta clonotypes, which also provided the single most frequent clonotype in two of eight donors. Cumulative frequency of public TCR beta family members discriminated carriers of CMV infection plus the relevant HLA type in this cohort and an independent roughly 320-donor cohort.

In its sample, this clonotype was seen a few times. The antigen it binds to is not known. Per-nucleotide qualities are absent, and no much larger clonotype sits a single base away. V is pruned by 0 bases and J by 3 bases, leaving 7 bases of the junction without a gene match. Via the germline V gene (reference sequence), CDR1 is DFQATT and CDR2 SNEGSKA. The CDR3 numbers 16 residues from cysteine through phenylalanine. The entry retains the CDR3 DNA only, 48 bases that are in frame from base 1. Data came from an Illumina HiSeq 1500. TCRdb handled the public reads itself, with Q25 trimming in fastp and clone calling in MiXCR, and kept productive beta chains. Rows are combined by CDR3 protein, so each entry shows the most common genes and DNA. This sample is represented by roughly 46,000 distinct CDR3 sequences; nearly 20% of them were singletons. Together, the top ten hold around half of the sample. The sample's treatment or condition label is to be understood as: in vitro stimulation with specific CMV peptide epitopes to enrich CMV-specific T cells.

The sample here was CD8+ T cells from cultured PBMCs, taken from culture after CMV antigen stimulation. The rearrangement joined TRBV20-1 to TRBJ1-1, with 10 bases in between that match TRBD1. The receptor was isolated from a human donor in good health (CMV status not recorded). Some clones in this sample may be carry-over from other donors' samples. The CDR3 here reads CSARDDVGQGYTEAFF. The bases are TGCAGTGCTAGAGATGACGTGGGACAGGGGTACACTGAAGCTTTCTTT.